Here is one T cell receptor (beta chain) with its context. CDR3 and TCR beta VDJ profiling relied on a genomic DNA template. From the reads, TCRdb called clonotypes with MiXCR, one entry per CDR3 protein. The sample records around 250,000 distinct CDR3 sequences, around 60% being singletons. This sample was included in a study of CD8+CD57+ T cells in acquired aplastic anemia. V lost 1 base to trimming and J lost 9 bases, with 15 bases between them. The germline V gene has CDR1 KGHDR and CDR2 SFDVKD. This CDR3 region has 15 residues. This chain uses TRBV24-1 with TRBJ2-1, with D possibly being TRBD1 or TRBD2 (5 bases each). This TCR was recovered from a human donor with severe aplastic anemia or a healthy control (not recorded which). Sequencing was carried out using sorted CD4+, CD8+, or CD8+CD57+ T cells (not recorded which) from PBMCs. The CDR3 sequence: CATSDFQSGRGEQFF. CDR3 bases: TGTGCCACCAGTGATTTTCAATCGGGACGGGGTGAGCAGTTCTTC.